These 20 T cell receptor beta chains came from one sample sequenced in a study of T cells in Graves' hyperthyroidism and ophthalmopathy. Researchers amplified the TCR beta CDR3 regions from RNA transcripts. An initial round of RT-PCR targeting the TCR CDR3 relied on the HTBI primer set. TCRdb re-called the multiplex PCR reads through MiXCR, storing one row per CDR3 protein. The table lists hundreds of thousands of distinct CDR3 sequences, 14% of them singletons. Sequencing was carried out using blood. The receptors derive from a young woman with Graves' hyperthyroidism.

This clonotype was observed many times. The gene calls are TRBV3-1 and TRBJ2-7; the D is unclear. The V gene's germline CDR1 is LGHDT and CDR2 YNNKEL (reference sequence). V was cut by 2 bases and J by 4 bases, with 9 bases left in between. The CDR3 has 13 amino acids. CDR3 in DNA: TGTGCCAGCAGCCAAATAGGCGCTTACGAGCAGTACTTC. Protein sequence: CASSQIGAYEQYF.

The chain couples TRBV12-3 or TRBV12-4 to TRBJ2-7; 9 bases match TRBD1. Trimming cost V 5 bases and J 4 bases; bases outside gene matches: 27. The CDR3 totals 21 residues. This CDR3 reads CASSPLGGHLTPGQGPYEQYF. DNA of the CDR3: TGTGCCAGCAGTCCCCTTGGGGGCCACCTTACACCGGGACAGGGTCCTTACGAGCAGTACTTC.

This clonotype turned up a few times. The DNA for the CDR3 is TGTGCCAGCAGTTACGAAGCAGCGGGCCCTCGACCAGACAATGAGCAGTTCTTC. Its protein product is CASSYEAAGPRPDNEQFF. The chain combines TRBV6-2 or TRBV6-3 with TRBJ2-1; weak D call: TRBD2 (6 bases). The CDR3 consists of 18 residues. Trimming removed 2 bases from V and 5 bases from J, with 22 bases in between. The germline V gene encodes CDR1 MNHEY and CDR2 SVGEGT.

The chain employs TRBV30 and TRBJ2-2; 13 bases agree with TRBD2. CDR3 length: 15 residues. Looked up from germline, CDR1 is GTSNPN and CDR2 is SVGIG (reference sequence). Trimming at V came to 0 bases and at J to 8 bases, leaving 3 bases not matched to a gene. CDR3 coding DNA: TGTGCCTGGAGTGTGGGACTAGCGGGAAGAGGGGAGCTGTTTTTT. Translating gives CAWSVGLAGRGELFF.

The J gene is TRBJ1-2, the V gene TRBV30; TRBD1 matches at 9 bases. J lost 2 bases, V lost 7 bases, and 11 bases had no gene match. This CDR3 spans 15 amino acids. Germline V gene data show CDR1 as GTSNPN and CDR2 as SVGIG (reference sequence). The CDR3 bases are TGTGCCTCTGAACCCGGGACAGGGAACAACTATGGCTACACCTTC. Residues: CASEPGTGNNYGYTF.

This clonotype was found many times. This chain joins TRBV28 and TRBJ1-2, with D hard to call. V shed 5 bases and J shed 4 bases, with 5 bases lying between them. CDR1 is MDHEN, CDR2 SYDVKM, per germline. This CDR3 contains 11 residues. CDR3 DNA: TGTGCCAGCAGTAACACCTATGGCTACACCTTC. Its translation: CASSNTYGYTF.

This chain connects TRBV29-1 to TRBJ2-7, with D perhaps given as TRBD1 or TRBD2 (5 bases each). This CDR3 is built from 11 residues. Germline V lookup: CDR1 SQVTM, CDR2 ANQGSEA. Trimming stripped 2 bases from V and 6 bases from J, with 8 bases between. DNA for the CDR3: TGCAGCGTTGAATATGGGACCGAGCAGTACTTC. Translation: CSVEYGTEQYF.

This clonotype was found many times. The V and J genes are TRBV7-2 and TRBJ2-7; D is perhaps TRBD1 or TRBD2 (6 bases each). V was pared by 5 bases and J by 4 bases, with 18 bases between. Looked up from germline, CDR1 is SGHTA and CDR2 is FQGNSA. The CDR3 covers 15 residues. CDR3 nucleotides: TGTGCCAGCAGCAAAGTGTGGGGGGCAGGGTACGAGCAGTACTTC. It yields the protein CASSKVWGAGYEQYF.

This clonotype showed up many times. The chain links TRBV28 to TRBJ2-1, with TRBD2 matching 7 bases. Germline CDR1 reads MDHEN; CDR2 reads SYDVKM. Losses at the gene ends were 5 bases for V and 7 bases for J; bases not matched to a gene: 14. The CDR3 sequence is 16 residues long. CDR3 sequence (DNA): TGTGCCAGCAGTCCCTACGTTGCGGGAGAGGGAAATGAGCAGTTCTTC. Amino acids: CASSPYVAGEGNEQFF.

This sequence joins TRBV10-3 and TRBJ2-1; 9 bases are a match to TRBD1. The germline CDR1 and CDR2 sequences are ENHRY and SYGVKD. There are 19 residues in the CDR3. Trimming cost V 3 bases and J 4 bases; bases outside gene matches: 16. CDR3 nucleotide sequence: TGTGCCATCAGTGACGCCGACAGGGGGGGTTATCTCGGATACAATGAGCAGTTCTTC. Amino acid sequence: CAISDADRGGYLGYNEQFF.

The chain joins TRBV20-1 to TRBJ1-5; 7 nucleotides line up with TRBD1. Per germline, CDR1 DFQATT and CDR2 SNEGSKA (reference sequence). Losses at the gene ends were 5 bases for V and 3 bases for J; bases not matched to a gene: 7. The CDR3 covers 14 residues. CDR3 region: CSAGRQGNNQPQHF. The CDR3 bases are TGCAGTGCTGGACGACAGGGTAACAATCAGCCCCAGCATTTT.

This clonotype was detected many times. The genes are TRBV30 and TRBJ1-1, with D tentatively TRBD1 (6 bases). CDR1 and CDR2 (germline): GTSNPN, SVGIG (reference sequence). CDR3 length: 17 amino acids. Trimming removed 4 bases from V and 0 bases from J, with 21 bases in between. The CDR3 spells CAWTPSDFGGMNTEAFF. The CDR3 coding sequence is TGTGCCTGGACACCATCCGACTTCGGGGGCATGAACACTGAAGCTTTCTTT.

At least ten counts were recorded for this clonotype. The V gene is TRBV28, the J gene TRBJ1-1; no firm D call. Trimming removed 2 bases at V and 1 base at J, with 14 bases between. Germline lookup yields CDR1 MDHEN and CDR2 SYDVKM. The CDR3 loop spans 16 amino acids. For the CDR3, the DNA is TGTGCCAGCAGTTTAGACTTGGAGTTTTGGAACACTGAAGCTTTCTTT. Its protein product is CASSLDLEFWNTEAFF. The variable domain in full, completed from reference TRBV28 and TRBJ1-1, reads DVKVTQSSRYLVKRTGEKVFLECVQDMDHENMFWYRQDPGLGLRLIYFSYDVKMKEKGDIPEGYSVSREKKERFSLILESASTNQTSMYLCASSLDLEFWNTEAFFGQGTRLTVV.

In regard to this clonotype: The junction does not match germline at one end; this may be a read error. The chain combines TRBV19 with TRBJ2-7, with D uncertain. This CDR3 comprises 13 residues. Germline CDR1 reads LNHDA; CDR2 reads SQIVND (reference sequence). CDR3 nucleotides: TGTGCCAGTACGGGTGCCGATCGCTACGAGCAGTGCTTC. Translation: CASTGADRYEQCF.

There are many counts of this clonotype. The CDR3 loop is CASSSPAGVTDTQYF. The CDR3 DNA reads as TGTGCCAGCAGCTCCCCTGCGGGTGTCACAGATACGCAGTATTTT. The chain has TRBV9 and TRBJ2-3; perhaps TRBD2 as D (5 bases). Germline lookup yields CDR1 SGDLS and CDR2 YYNGEE. CDR3 length: 15 residues. V was shortened by 4 bases and J by 2 bases, with 14 bases between the two germline ends.

The rearrangement uses TRBV7-8 and TRBJ1-6, with a tentative D call TRBD1 (6 bases). The CDR3 runs to 16 residues. Deletions cut 0 bases from V and 6 bases from J, with 12 bases between. Germline V CDR1 and CDR2: SGHVS, FQNEAQ. CDR3 loop: CASSLAHRAPNSPLHF. The CDR3 DNA reads TGTGCCAGCAGCTTAGCTCACAGGGCCCCTAATTCACCCCTCCACTTT.

The rearrangement links TRBV12-5 to TRBJ1-1, with D possibly matching TRBD1 (6 bases). The CDR3 totals 13 residues. V dropped 9 bases and J dropped 1 base, with 12 bases sitting between them. Germline CDR1 reads LGHNT; CDR2 reads FRNRAP. This CDR3 is CASAGVQNTEAFF. CDR3 sequence (DNA): TGTGCTAGCGCAGGGGTGCAGAACACTGAAGCTTTCTTT.

V and J are TRBV6-1 and TRBJ2-2; 9 bases are shared with TRBD1. The CDR3 has 16 amino acids. Germline-derived CDR1 and CDR2 are MNHNS and SASEGT. V trimming: 6 bases; J trimming: 2 bases; junction bases outside the gene matches: 7. CDR3 loop: CASSRDRAGNTGELFF. CDR3 in DNA: TGTGCCAGCAGCCGGGACAGGGCTGGAAACACCGGGGAGCTGTTTTTT.

This clonotype was counted many times. The gene calls are TRBV6-2 or TRBV6-3 and TRBJ2-4; D unresolved. CDR1 and CDR2 from the germline V gene are MNHEY and SVGEGT. The CDR3 is made up of 11 amino acids. V lost 4 bases, J lost 4 bases, and 2 bases lay in between. The CDR3 sequence is CASSFKNIQYF. In DNA form, the CDR3 reads TGTGCCAGCAGTTTTAAAAACATTCAGTACTTC.

This clonotype has a count of ten or more. V gene TRBV29-1 combines with J gene TRBJ1-1; D may be TRBD1 (5 bases). CDR1 is SQVTM, CDR2 ANQGSEA, per germline. The CDR3 has 11 residues. Trimming left V 7 bases short and J 1 base short, with 7 bases between. CDR3 amino acids: CSAGQNTEAFF. DNA of the CDR3: TGCAGCGCTGGACAGAACACTGAAGCTTTCTTT. Complete variable domain (other parts from reference TRBV29-1 and TRBJ1-1): SAVISQKPSRDICQRGTSLTIQCQVDSQVTMMFWYRQQPGQSLTLIATANQGSEATYESGFVIDKFPISRPNLTFSTLTVSNMSPEDSSIYLCSAGQNTEAFFGQGTRLTVV.